This TCR beta chain was recorded in a study of Tregs in tolerant kidney transplant recipients. Overall study findings and caveats: Activated donor B cell expansion appeared to reveal the most relevant donor-specific TCRbeta repertoire. Donor-specific Treg expansion exceeded global Treg expansion in tolerant patients, suggesting antigen drive. Nucleotide sequences could not be compared across some patients' samples due to primer changes.

Details on this clone: Its specificity is unknown.

This CDR3 has 14 residues. The V end lost 7 bases, the J end lost 5 bases, and 20 bases lay between the germline ends. Germline V gene sequence: CDR1 SQVTM, CDR2 ANQGSEA. Unstimulated regulatory T cells (CD4+CD25+CD127-), CD4+CD25- non-regulatory cells, CD4 and CD8 cells were FACS-sorted from thawed PBMCs. Produced via immunoSEQ multiplex PCR; TCRdb's table is partial and in-frame only. The table shows more than 60,000 clones, with about 89% occurring only once. The TCR was taken from a human donor who received a combined kidney and bone marrow transplant. V and J are TRBV29-1 and TRBJ2-5; the D gene is possibly TRBD2 (6 bases). Sequencing was performed on CD4+ T cells from blood, taken before the transplant. CDR3 coding DNA: TGCAGCGCCCGACGGGGGTCGGCGGACGAGACCCAGTACTTC. Its translation: CSARRGSADETQYF. The whole variable domain, remainder taken from reference TRBV29-1 and TRBJ2-5, is SAVISQKPSRDICQRGTSLTIQCQVDSQVTMMFWYRQQPGQSLTLIATANQGSEATYESGFVIDKFPISRPNLTFSTLTVSNMSPEDSSIYLCSARRGSADETQYFGPGTRLLVL.